A single sample gave rise to the 25 T cell receptor beta chains below, sequenced in a study of shared clonotypes between healthy human individuals. This table comes from immunoSEQ multiplex PCR, and its TCRdb copy is limited to in-frame clones, with some not included. The repertoire holds more than 2,000,000 clones, approximately 93% seen once, with 0.39% in the top ten. Sequencing used naive CD4+ T cells from PBMCs. Documented subset: CD45RA+ positively selected. The receptor source for this set is a man aged 18 to 29 in good health. Some clones in this sample may be carry-over from other donors' samples.

The gene calls are TRBV28 and TRBJ1-5; D is unresolved. The V and J ends lost 5 bases and 3 bases respectively, with 11 bases between them. Looked up from germline, CDR1 is MDHEN and CDR2 is SYDVKM. This CDR3 has 14 residues. The CDR3: CASSSNGYNQPQHF. The CDR3 DNA follows: TGTGCCAGCAGTAGTAACGGCTACAATCAGCCCCAGCATTTT. Using reference TRBV28 and TRBJ1-5 for the parts outside the CDR3, the full variable domain is DVKVTQSSRYLVKRTGEKVFLECVQDMDHENMFWYRQDPGLGLRLIYFSYDVKMKEKGDIPEGYSVSREKKERFSLILESASTNQTSMYLCASSSNGYNQPQHFGDGTRLSIL.

The chain carries TRBV11-3 and TRBJ2-1; D not resolved. Germline V gives CDR1 SGHNT, CDR2 YENEEA. Between the trimmed V and J ends, which lost 8 bases and 4 bases, there was a span of 12 bases. The CDR3 is made up of 13 amino acids. The chain's CDR3 is CASSQTRYNEQFF. As DNA, the CDR3 is TGTGCCAGCTCTCAAACCCGATACAATGAGCAGTTCTTC.

CDR3 coding DNA: TGTGCCAGCAGCAGAAGTCCGGGACTAGCGAACACCGGGGAGCTGTTTTTT. Translated, it gives CASSRSPGLANTGELFF. This rearrangement joins TRBV7-9 to TRBJ2-2, with TRBD2 matching 8 bases. CDR3 size: 17 residues. The ends lost 5 bases at V and 0 bases at J; junction bases unmatched: 8. CDR1 and CDR2 (germline): SEHNR, FQNEAQ (reference sequence).

J is TRBJ2-7 and V is TRBV6-6, with TRBD1 matching 8 bases. J gave up 5 bases and V 5 bases, and 5 bases lay outside the gene matches. Germline lookup yields CDR1 MNHNY and CDR2 SVGAGI (reference sequence). The CDR3 runs 13 residues. CDR3 DNA sequence: TGTGCCAGCAGTACAGGGGGGCCCAACGAGCAGTACTTC. As protein: CASSTGGPNEQYF.

Comments on this clone: This specimen includes other DNA sequences encoding the same CDR3. J is TRBJ2-5 and V is TRBV7-2; D might be TRBD1 or TRBD2, each matching 6 bases. The length of the CDR3 is 14 residues. From germline, CDR1 is SGHTA and CDR2 FQGNSA. V was shortened by 2 bases and J by 5 bases, with 12 bases between the two germline ends. DNA of the CDR3: TGTGCCAGCAGCTTAAGTCGAGGGGGGGAGACCCAGTACTTC. It codes for CASSLSRGGETQYF.

V is TRBV6-5 and J is TRBJ2-2; 10 bases agree with TRBD1. The trim removed 2 bases at V and 6 bases at J, leaving 6 bases unmatched. The CDR3 has 16 amino acids. The germline gives CDR1 MNHEY, CDR2 SVGAGI. CDR3 bases: TGTGCCAGCAGTTACCAGGACAGGGGGGGAGCCGGGGAGCTGTTTTTT. Protein: CASSYQDRGGAGELFF.

The rearrangement links TRBV9 to TRBJ2-3; TRBD1 agrees at 8 bases. Germline V gene lookup returns CDR1 SGDLS and CDR2 YYNGEE. The CDR3 is 16 amino acids. V shed 2 bases, J shed 2 bases, and the junction held 7 bases outside the gene matches. The DNA for the CDR3 is TGTGCCAGCAGCGTTCGTGACAGGGGCTTCACAGATACGCAGTATTTT. Protein product: CASSVRDRGFTDTQYF.

The rearrangement uses TRBV19 and TRBJ1-1, with D maybe TRBD1 (5 bases). The CDR3 covers 13 residues. Per the germline V gene, CDR1 is LNHDA and CDR2 is SQIVND (reference sequence). V lost 8 bases, J lost 5 bases, and 15 bases lay in between. Here the CDR3 DNA reads TGTGCCAGTGGCAGGGCCCTAGAGACTGAAGCTTTCTTT. Its protein product is CASGRALETEAFF.

A note on this clone: This same CDR3 is encoded by further DNA sequences in the sample. The chain uses TRBV14 and TRBJ1-2, with D hard to call. The germline gives CDR1 SGHDN, CDR2 FVKESK. Trimming left V 2 bases short and J 2 bases short, with 3 bases between. CDR3 length equals 12 residues. In nucleotides, the CDR3 is TGTGCCAGCAGCCAACAAAACTATGGCTACACCTTC. It translates to CASSQQNYGYTF.

V and J are TRBV4-3 and TRBJ2-1, with D possibly matching TRBD2 (6 bases). V was cut by 0 bases and J by 3 bases, with 15 bases left in between. Germline-derived CDR1 and CDR2 are LGHNA and YSLEER. The CDR3 has 17 residues. The CDR3 region has the DNA TGCGCCAGCAGCCAAGATTTAAGGGACTTAGGCTACAATGAGCAGTTCTTC. This sequence encodes CASSQDLRDLGYNEQFF.

This rearrangement joins TRBV12-5 to TRBJ2-3; 10 bases agree with TRBD1. From germline, CDR1 is LGHNT and CDR2 FRNRAP. V gave up 1 base and J gave up 2 bases; unmatched junction bases: 6. The CDR3 spans 17 residues. This CDR3 reads CASGLARDRGATDTQYF. Here the CDR3 DNA reads TGTGCTAGTGGTTTGGCCCGGGACAGGGGTGCCACAGATACGCAGTATTTT.

The chain joins TRBV6-1 to TRBJ2-3; the D gene is possibly TRBD1 (5 bases). Deletions cut 0 bases from V and 6 bases from J, with 13 bases between. The germline V gene has CDR1 MNHNS and CDR2 SASEGT. The CDR3 contains 15 residues. CDR3 bases: TGTGCCAGCAGTGAAGCGGGGCAGGGTAGGGATACGCAGTATTTT. Protein product: CASSEAGQGRDTQYF.

This clone was observed a few times. The gene calls are TRBV15 and TRBJ1-5, with D hard to call. The CDR3 runs to 12 residues. V shed 3 bases and J shed 11 bases, with 11 bases lying between them. Germline V gene sequence: CDR1 LNHNV, CDR2 YYDKDF (reference sequence). The CDR3: CATSRDRVAQHF. The CDR3 bases are TGTGCCACCAGCAGGGATAGGGTGGCCCAGCATTTT.

V and J are TRBV6-5 and TRBJ2-7; D might be TRBD2 (6 bases). V was clipped by 6 bases and J by 5 bases, with 8 bases between them. Germline CDR1 and CDR2: MNHEY and SVGAGI. This CDR3 is built from 11 residues. The CDR3 DNA reads TGTGCCAGCAGCCGGAGGGACGAGCAGTACTTC. Translating gives CASSRRDEQYF.

The CDR3 here is CATSRLGGGKGANVLTF. The CDR3 nucleotides read TGTGCCACCAGCAGATTAGGAGGGGGCAAAGGGGCCAACGTCCTGACTTTC. The chain links TRBV15 to TRBJ2-6; possible D gene TRBD1, 7 bases. V lost 2 bases, J lost 4 bases, and 15 bases lay in between. The length of the CDR3 is 17 residues. The germline CDR1 and CDR2 sequences are LNHNV and YYDKDF (reference sequence).

J is TRBJ2-7 and V is TRBV10-3; 9 bases line up with TRBD1. The CDR3 runs 14 residues. The germline V gene encodes CDR1 ENHRY and CDR2 SYGVKD. V dropped 3 bases and J dropped 4; count of bases not matched to a gene: 4. The CDR3 DNA sequence: TGTGCCATCAGTGATGGGACAGGGAGGTACGAGCAGTACTTC. This translates into CAISDGTGRYEQYF.

V is TRBV7-9 and J is TRBJ1-4; D is perhaps TRBD1 (6 bases). V was cut by 1 base and J by 6 bases, with 12 bases left in between. This CDR3 spans 15 amino acids. CDR1 SEHNR and CDR2 FQNEAQ come from the germline V gene (reference sequence). In DNA, the CDR3 is TGTGCCAGCAGCTTAGTGAGGGGGGAGGATGAAAAACTGTTTTTT. It codes for CASSLVRGEDEKLFF. Filled out from reference TRBV7-9 and TRBJ1-4, the complete variable domain reads DTGVSQNPRHKITKRGQNVTFRCDPISEHNRLYWYRQTLGQGPEFLTYFQNEAQLEKSRLLSDRFSAERPKGSFSTLEIQRTEQGDSAMYLCASSLVRGEDEKLFFGSGTQLSVL.

The chain employs TRBV18 and TRBJ2-3; no reliable D call. Germline V gene lookup returns CDR1 KGHSH and CDR2 LQKENI. Trimming pared 5 bases from V and 0 bases from J, leaving 9 bases between. This CDR3 has 14 amino acids. The CDR3 DNA is TGTGCCAGCTCAGGGTTGGACAGCACAGATACGCAGTATTTT. This gives the protein CASSGLDSTDTQYF.

In the case of this clone: Other DNA sequences in this specimen translate into the identical CDR3. The chain has TRBV5-1 and TRBJ2-1; TRBD1 aligns across 8 bases. The CDR3 loop spans 14 amino acids. Germline assignment: CDR1 SGHRS and CDR2 YFSETQ. The ends lost 4 bases at V and 4 bases at J; junction bases unmatched: 4. CDR3 sequence reads: CASSPGQEYNEQFF. The CDR3, as DNA: TGCGCCAGCAGCCCGGGACAGGAGTACAATGAGCAGTTCTTC. The full variable domain, rest sourced from reference TRBV5-1 and TRBJ2-1, is KAGVTQTPRYLIKTRGQQVTLSCSPISGHRSVSWYQQTPGQGLQFLFEYFSETQRNKGNFPGRFSGRQFSNSRSEMNVSTLELGDSALYLCASSPGQEYNEQFFGPGTRLTVL.

This clone was observed a single time. The chain joins TRBV5-1 to TRBJ2-1; 10 positions match TRBD2. The CDR3 contains 15 residues. Germline loops: CDR1 SGHRS, CDR2 YFSETQ. J lost 8 bases, V lost 4 bases, and 9 bases had no gene match. The CDR3 reads CASSLRAGGTDEQFF. DNA for the CDR3: TGCGCCAGCAGCCTTAGAGCGGGAGGGACCGATGAGCAGTTCTTC.

This chain connects TRBV27 to TRBJ2-7; D not certain. The CDR3 is made up of 14 amino acids. The germline gives CDR1 MNHEY, CDR2 SMNVEV (reference sequence). V was cut by 0 bases and J by 3 bases, with 9 bases left in between. CDR3 loop: CASSLSGPDYEQYF. As DNA, the CDR3 is TGTGCCAGCAGTTTATCCGGCCCTGACTACGAGCAGTACTTC.

The gene calls are TRBV2 and TRBJ2-5; unclear D gene. The V end was cut by 5 bases, the J end by 4 bases, with 2 bases between. The germline V gene encodes CDR1 SNHLY and CDR2 FYNNEI. The CDR3 loop spans 10 amino acids. CDR3 bases: TGTGCCAGCAGTACAGAGACCCAGTACTTC. It yields the protein CASSTETQYF.

This chain connects TRBV18 to TRBJ1-5; no reliable D call. Trimming stripped 1 base from V and 3 bases from J, with 4 bases between. The CDR3 runs to 13 residues. Germline V gives CDR1 KGHSH, CDR2 LQKENI. In DNA, the CDR3 is TGTGCCAGCTCACCACTTCCCAATCAGCCCCAGCATTTT. It translates to CASSPLPNQPQHF. Full variable domain (remainder filled in from reference TRBV18 and TRBJ1-5): NAGVMQNPRHLVRRRGQEARLRCSPMKGHSHVYWYRQLPEEGLKFMVYLQKENIIDESGMPKERFSAEFPKEGPSILRIQQVVRGDSAAYFCASSPLPNQPQHFGDGTRLSIL.

The V and J genes are TRBV5-6 and TRBJ1-1; 8 bases align to TRBD1. The length of the CDR3 is 13 residues. V shed 0 bases, J shed 7 bases, and the junction held 2 bases outside the gene matches. Germline CDR1 is SGHDT and CDR2 is YYEEEE. CDR3 residues: CASSLGQGFEAFF. CDR3 DNA: TGTGCCAGCAGCTTGGGACAGGGGTTTGAAGCTTTCTTT.

This chain links TRBV5-1 with TRBJ1-1; the D gene is possibly TRBD1 (5 bases). V was pared by 0 bases and J by 4 bases, with 10 bases between. CDR3 length: 14 amino acids. CDR1 and CDR2 (germline): SGHRS, YFSETQ. In DNA form, the CDR3 reads TGCGCCAGCAGCTTGGCCCCAGGGATCACTGAAGCTTTCTTT. Translation gives CASSLAPGITEAFF.